One sample yielded the 8 T cell receptor beta chains listed below, sequenced in a study of CD8 T cells in Susac syndrome. Random hexamers served to reverse transcribe roughly 0.5 to 1 ug RNA. In TCRdb, the immunoSEQ multiplex PCR reads were re-called with MiXCR into one record per CDR3 protein. The sample records 75,000 to 95,000 distinct CDR3 sequences, approximately 96% being singletons. The sample comprised CD8+ T cells from PBMCs. These receptors came from a human donor with Susac syndrome.

This clonotype was counted once. The V and J genes are TRBV28 and TRBJ2-7; 7 bases map to TRBD2. With V trimmed by 3 bases and J by 6 bases, 5 bases remained unmatched. In germline, CDR1 is MDHEN, CDR2 SYDVKM. The CDR3 is 13 residues long. The CDR3 bases are TGTGCCAGCAGTTTCGAACTAGCGCGCGAGCAGTACTTC. This translates into CASSFELAREQYF.

The chain uses TRBV30 and TRBJ1-4, with D unresolved. V dropped 5 bases and J dropped 0 bases, with 13 bases sitting between them. The CDR3 spans 15 residues. Germline assignment: CDR1 GTSNPN and CDR2 SVGIG (reference sequence). DNA for the CDR3: TGTGCCTGGGGACGGACGGATGCAACTAATGAAAAACTGTTTTTT. It yields the protein CAWGRTDATNEKLFF.

This chain connects TRBV12-3 or TRBV12-4 to TRBJ2-2; D unclear. Trimming pared 6 bases from V and 8 bases from J, leaving 10 bases between. This CDR3 has 12 amino acids. CDR3 sequence: CASRPELGELFF. DNA for the CDR3: TGTGCCAGCAGGCCGGAGTTGGGGGAGCTGTTTTTT.

This chain connects TRBV28 to TRBJ1-2; D ambiguous. The germline V gene encodes CDR1 MDHEN and CDR2 SYDVKM. The length of the CDR3 is 13 residues. V lost 3 bases to trimming and J lost 1 base, with 6 bases between them. The CDR3 sequence: CASSLVVNYGYTF. CDR3 DNA: TGTGCCAGCAGTTTGGTAGTTAACTATGGCTACACCTTC.

V gene TRBV3-1 combines with J gene TRBJ2-1; 8 nucleotides align to TRBD2. This CDR3 has 16 amino acids. Trimming at V came to 5 bases and at J to 4 bases, leaving 10 bases not matched to a gene. Germline V gene sequence: CDR1 LGHDT, CDR2 YNNKEL (reference sequence). The CDR3 sequence is CASSWGLAGGYNEQFF. The CDR3 DNA follows: TGTGCCAGCAGCTGGGGACTCGCGGGAGGATACAATGAGCAGTTCTTC.

The rearrangement joins TRBV27 to TRBJ1-1, with 8 bases lining up with TRBD1. Looked up from germline, CDR1 is MNHEY and CDR2 is SMNVEV (reference sequence). V was pared by 5 bases and J by 6 bases, with 11 bases of the junction left unmatched. CDR3 length: 15 residues. This CDR3 reads CASSPRTGRQSEAFF. The CDR3, as DNA: TGTGCCAGCAGTCCCCGGACAGGGCGTCAGTCTGAAGCTTTCTTT.

This CDR3 is CASSVTGGLAYGYTF. In DNA, the CDR3 is TGTGCCAGCAGCGTAACAGGGGGTCTCGCCTATGGCTACACCTTC. This chain uses TRBV9 with TRBJ1-2; 8 bases are a match to TRBD1. CDR3 length: 15 residues. V shed 1 base and J 4 bases; nucleotides not matched to a gene: 6. Per germline, CDR1 SGDLS and CDR2 YYNGEE.

The chain employs TRBV20-1 and TRBJ2-5; D gene unclear. V gave up 6 bases and J gave up 0 bases, with 5 bases separating them. This CDR3 contains 11 residues. Germline values: CDR1 DFQATT, CDR2 SNEGSKA (reference sequence). This CDR3 is CSAQNQETQYF. CDR3 in DNA: TGCAGTGCGCAAAACCAAGAGACCCAGTACTTC.